This entry lists 11 T cell receptor beta chains sequenced from one sample in a study of CD8 T cells in Susac syndrome. An amount of RNA that ranged from about 0.45 to 1 ug was reverse transcribed with random hexamers. TCRdb reanalysed the immunoSEQ multiplex PCR reads using MiXCR and keeps one entry per CDR3 protein. The table has around 71,000 distinct CDR3 sequences, 93% seen once. The sample taken for sequencing was CD4+ T cells from PBMCs. The receptors here all came from a human donor with Susac syndrome.

The V and J genes are TRBV6-1 and TRBJ1-5, with a tentative D call TRBD1 (6 bases). The V gene lost 10 bases and the J gene lost 1 base, with 11 bases spanning the gap. This CDR3 contains 13 residues. Germline V gene lookup returns CDR1 MNHNS and CDR2 SASEGT. The CDR3 sequence: CATGGGSNQPQHF. The DNA of the CDR3 is TGTGCCACCGGGGGGGGCAGCAATCAGCCCCAGCATTTT.

The chain combines TRBV6-6 with TRBJ2-7; perhaps TRBD1 as D (6 bases). With 6 bases removed from V and 2 bases from J, the gap between germline ends came to 11 bases. The CDR3 extends over 13 amino acids. Germline CDR1 and CDR2: MNHNY and SVGAGI (reference sequence). The CDR3 DNA follows: TGTGCCAGCAGAGCCCAGGGGACCTACGAGCAGTACTTC. Its protein is CASRAQGTYEQYF.

The chain carries TRBV5-1 and TRBJ1-1; no clear D. V lost 4 bases, J lost 1 base, and 8 bases lay in between. Germline V CDR1 and CDR2: SGHRS, YFSETQ. The CDR3 runs to 13 residues. CDR3 in DNA: TGCGCCAGCAGCCACCAAGAGAACACTGAAGCTTTCTTT. Its translation is CASSHQENTEAFF. Full variable domain (remainder filled in from reference TRBV5-1 and TRBJ1-1): KAGVTQTPRYLIKTRGQQVTLSCSPISGHRSVSWYQQTPGQGLQFLFEYFSETQRNKGNFPGRFSGRQFSNSRSEMNVSTLELGDSALYLCASSHQENTEAFFGQGTRLTVV.

CDR3 loop: CASSYGSGQWSGYYGYTF. The CDR3, as DNA: TGTGCCAGCAGTTACGGATCGGGACAATGGTCAGGTTACTATGGCTACACCTTC. J is TRBJ1-2 and V is TRBV6-5, with D possibly matching TRBD1 (6 bases). The germline V gene encodes CDR1 MNHEY and CDR2 SVGAGI. This CDR3 contains 18 residues. Between the trimmed V and J ends, which lost 2 bases and 3 bases, there was a span of 22 bases.

This chain uses TRBV24-1 with TRBJ2-2; 8 positions match TRBD1. This CDR3 has 16 residues. Losses at the gene ends were 0 bases for V and 4 bases for J; bases not matched to a gene: 3. Germline V gene sequence: CDR1 KGHDR, CDR2 SFDVKD. CDR3 nucleotides: TGTGCCACCAGTGATTTGCGGCAGGGGGCCACCGGGGAGCTGTTTTTT. Translated, it gives CATSDLRQGATGELFF.

The chain employs TRBV15 and TRBJ1-1; D unclear. V was clipped by 0 bases and J by 2 bases, with 7 bases between them. Germline CDR1 reads LNHNV; CDR2 reads YYDKDF (reference sequence). The CDR3 is made up of 14 amino acids. CDR3 nucleotides: TGTGCCACCAGCAGAGATCTGGACAACACTGAAGCTTTCTTT. Translating it yields CATSRDLDNTEAFF.

The CDR3 region is CASSQQGSFWNEQFF. In DNA form, the CDR3 reads TGTGCCAGCAGTCAACAGGGGAGTTTTTGGAATGAGCAGTTCTTC. V usage is TRBV12-3 or TRBV12-4 and J usage is TRBJ2-1; the match to TRBD1 covers 7 bases. Trimming cost V 5 bases and J 7 bases; bases outside gene matches: 11. This CDR3 comprises 15 residues.

V and J are TRBV19 and TRBJ2-1; 8 bases align to TRBD2. V lost 3 bases to trimming and J lost 6 bases; unmatched junction nucleotides: 10. The CDR3 spans 16 residues. Germline lookup yields CDR1 LNHDA and CDR2 SQIVND (reference sequence). CDR3 nucleotide sequence: TGTGCCAGTAGTATGAGAGTCCCGGGGGGGATCAATGAGCAGTTCTTC. Amino acids: CASSMRVPGGINEQFF.

The chain joins TRBV6-2 or TRBV6-3 to TRBJ2-1; TRBD2 matches 12 bases. Unmatched junction bases numbered 8, after V lost 1 base and J lost 7 bases. Germline assignment: CDR1 MNHEY and CDR2 SVGEGT. The CDR3 is 17 residues long. CDR3 coding DNA: TGTGCCAGCAGTTACTGGGCTAGCGGGGGGGTGCGAAATGAGCAGTTCTTC. This gives the protein CASSYWASGGVRNEQFF.

The rearrangement links TRBV18 to TRBJ1-1; no firm D call. Looked up from germline, CDR1 is KGHSH and CDR2 is LQKENI. CDR3 size: 13 residues. V was clipped by 3 bases and J by 3 bases, with 8 bases between them. Here the CDR3 reads CASSPTKDTEAFF. The CDR3 DNA reads as TGTGCCAGCTCACCCACCAAGGACACTGAAGCTTTCTTT. Supplemented by reference TRBV18 and TRBJ1-1, the full variable domain reads NAGVMQNPRHLVRRRGQEARLRCSPMKGHSHVYWYRQLPEEGLKFMVYLQKENIIDESGMPKERFSAEFPKEGPSILRIQQVVRGDSAAYFCASSPTKDTEAFFGQGTRLTVV.

The chain recombines TRBV7-8 with TRBJ1-2; possible D gene TRBD1, 6 bases. Germline values: CDR1 SGHVS, CDR2 FQNEAQ. V was clipped by 6 bases and J by 7 bases, with 18 bases between them. This CDR3 has 14 residues. Here the CDR3 reads CASSPPQGLGGYTF. The CDR3 bases are TGTGCCAGCAGTCCACCACAGGGTCTCGGTGGCTACACCTTC. The full variable domain, its missing parts supplied by reference TRBV7-8 and TRBJ1-2, is GAGVSQSPRYKVAKRGQDVALRCDPISGHVSLFWYQQALGQGPEFLTYFQNEAQLDKSGLPSDRFFAERPEGSVSTLKIQRTQQEDSAVYLCASSPPQGLGGYTFGSGTRLTVV.